The 19 T cell receptor beta chains presented below share a single source sample, sequenced in a study of vaccination effects on CD4 cells after COVID-19. These TCRs' antigens remain unknown. Data came from immunoSEQ multiplex PCR; TCRdb stores just in-frame clones and leaves some out. The table records some 60,000 clones, just under 80% of them present only once. After roughly 9 days in culture, the CD4+ T cells were isolated. Either the mRNA-1273 or the BNT162b2 vaccine was given to participants as two doses. The sequencing used CD4+ T cells from PBMCs cultured without peptide, collected after COVID-19 vaccination. The receptors shown here come from a human donor who received a COVID-19 vaccine.

The rearrangement uses TRBV11-3 and TRBJ2-1; D remains unclear. Germline-derived CDR1 and CDR2 are SGHNT and YENEEA. Trimming removed 0 bases from V and 0 bases from J, with 21 bases in between. The CDR3 is 20 amino acids. In DNA, the CDR3 is TGTGCCAGCAGCTTAGACTCGGTGAGCGCGCCAATAAGCTCCTACAATGAGCAGTTCTTC. Translating gives CASSLDSVSAPISSYNEQFF.

This clone was seen only a few times. The chain joins TRBV11-2 to TRBJ2-1; D possibly corresponds to TRBD1 (5 bases). This CDR3 comprises 14 residues. V was pared by 4 bases and J by 6 bases, with 13 bases between. CDR1 SGHAT and CDR2 FQNNGV come from the germline V gene. CDR3 coding DNA: TGTGCCAGCAGCTCGCAGACAGTTACCAATGAGCAGTTCTTC. It yields the protein CASSSQTVTNEQFF.

The chain carries TRBV25-1 and TRBJ2-3, with TRBD2 matching over 13 bases. Germline values: CDR1 MGHDK, CDR2 SYGVNS. Trimming cost V 1 base and J 2 bases; bases outside gene matches: 3. This CDR3 has 17 amino acids. CDR3 DNA: TGTGCCAGCAGTGAATTGGGACTAGCGGGGTACACAGATACGCAGTATTTT. The encoded protein is CASSELGLAGYTDTQYF.

The DNA of the CDR3 is TGTGCCAGCAGTGGCGCCGCGGGACTAGTGCCCTACGAGCAGTACTTC. Its translation is CASSGAAGLVPYEQYF. The V call is TRBV6-4, the J call TRBJ2-7; 8 nucleotides line up with TRBD2. The length of the CDR3 is 16 residues. The V segment lost 4 bases and the J segment 2 bases; nucleotides outside the gene matches: 10. CDR1 and CDR2 (germline): MRHNA, SNTAGT.

The chain is built from TRBV3-1 (or the pseudogene TRBV3-2) and TRBJ2-3; weak D call: TRBD2 (7 bases). Per germline, CDR1 LGHDT and CDR2 YNNKEL (reference sequence). This CDR3 is 15 amino acids long. Trimming stripped 1 base from V and 2 bases from J, with 10 bases between. The CDR3 DNA reads as TGTGCCAGCAGCCAAGGGGGGGGCCCCACAGATACGCAGTATTTT. It specifies CASSQGGGPTDTQYF.

DNA of the CDR3: TGTGCCAGCAGCTTACTCTCCGGGGGCATAGGGAGTGGAAACACCATATATTTT. Translated: CASSLLSGGIGSGNTIYF. V and J are TRBV7-2 and TRBJ1-3; TRBD1 is a possible D gene (6 bases). Germline V gives CDR1 SGHTA, CDR2 FQGNSA. CDR3 length equals 18 residues. Trimming removed 2 bases at V and 3 bases at J, with 20 bases between.

This chain links TRBV28 with TRBJ2-5; D gene ambiguous. Trimming stripped 4 bases from V and 4 bases from J, with 7 bases between. The length of the CDR3 is 12 residues. The germline gives CDR1 MDHEN, CDR2 SYDVKM. DNA of the CDR3: TGTGCCAGCAGTTCGTTTCCAGAGACCCAGTACTTC. Translated: CASSSFPETQYF. The whole variable domain, filled in from reference TRBV28 and TRBJ2-5, reads DVKVTQSSRYLVKRTGEKVFLECVQDMDHENMFWYRQDPGLGLRLIYFSYDVKMKEKGDIPEGYSVSREKKERFSLILESASTNQTSMYLCASSSFPETQYFGPGTRLLVL.

This clone was counted a few times. V usage is TRBV5-4 and J usage is TRBJ1-2; no reliable D call. The CDR3 loop spans 11 amino acids. The germline CDR1 and CDR2 sequences are SGHNT and YYREEE (reference sequence). Trimming cost V 4 bases and J 5 bases, with 6 bases left between them. For the CDR3, the DNA is TGTGCCAGCAGCGCTATGTATGGCTACACCTTC. Protein sequence: CASSAMYGYTF.

This chain uses TRBV5-1 with TRBJ2-5; D uncertain. The CDR3 is 13 amino acids. The germline V gene has CDR1 SGHRS and CDR2 YFSETQ. The ends were cut back, 0 bases at V and 1 base at J, with 4 bases in the middle. The CDR3 protein is CASSLELQETQYF. CDR3 in DNA: TGCGCCAGCAGCTTGGAACTCCAAGAGACCCAGTACTTC. The full variable domain, with the rest looked up from reference TRBV5-1 and TRBJ2-5, is KAGVTQTPRYLIKTRGQQVTLSCSPISGHRSVSWYQQTPGQGLQFLFEYFSETQRNKGNFPGRFSGRQFSNSRSEMNVSTLELGDSALYLCASSLELQETQYFGPGTRLLVL.

The chain combines TRBV6-5 with TRBJ2-1; D gene unclear. Germline CDR1 MNHEY, CDR2 SVGAGI. This CDR3 is 15 amino acids long. Trimming took off 6 bases at V and 0 bases at J, with 12 bases between the two ends. The DNA for the CDR3 is TGTGCCAGCAGCTCAATTATGAGCTCCTACAATGAGCAGTTCTTC. It yields the protein CASSSIMSSYNEQFF.

The chain joins TRBV7-9 to TRBJ2-5; tentatively, D is TRBD2 (7 bases). The V and J ends lost 5 bases and 5 bases respectively, with 18 bases between them. The CDR3 runs 15 residues. CDR1 SEHNR and CDR2 FQNEAQ come from the germline V gene (reference sequence). CDR3 sequence: CASSPKGGGRETQYF. CDR3 nucleotide sequence: TGTGCCAGCAGCCCAAAGGGGGGGGGCCGCGAGACCCAGTACTTC.

The chain is built from TRBV13 and TRBJ1-2; no firm D call. The CDR3 has 17 amino acids. V was clipped by 4 bases and J by 2 bases, with 20 bases between them. Germline CDR1 PRHDT, CDR2 FYEKMQ (reference sequence). Written as DNA, the CDR3 is TGTGCCAGCAGCTATCACTTATACGGGGTGGAGAACTATGGCTACACCTTC. It translates to CASSYHLYGVENYGYTF.

The chain combines TRBV14 with TRBJ2-7, with D perhaps matching TRBD2 (6 bases). Germline CDR1 SGHDN, CDR2 FVKESK. The CDR3 spans 14 residues. Trimming pared 4 bases from V and 2 bases from J, leaving 12 bases between. The CDR3 nucleotides are TGTGCCAGCAGCCGCCCGGGACTTACCTACGAGCAGTACTTC. Protein sequence: CASSRPGLTYEQYF.

The chain couples TRBV7-3 to TRBJ2-5; 9 nucleotides match TRBD2. Germline assignment: CDR1 SGHTA and CDR2 FQGTGA. The CDR3 totals 16 residues. J gave up 5 bases and V 3 bases, and 10 bases lay outside the gene matches. CDR3 sequence reads: CASSLTSAGGTETQYF. CDR3 bases: TGTGCCAGCAGCTTGACGTCAGCGGGGGGCACGGAGACCCAGTACTTC.

This clone was seen only once. The rearrangement links TRBV30 to TRBJ2-7, with D unclear. V shed 4 bases and J shed 2 bases, with 15 bases lying between them. The length of the CDR3 is 14 residues. The germline V gene has CDR1 GTSNPN and CDR2 SVGIG (reference sequence). CDR3 DNA sequence: TGTGCCTGGATTCCAGGTCAGGTCCCCTACGAGCAGTACTTC. Translating it yields CAWIPGQVPYEQYF.

The chain combines TRBV7-2 with TRBJ2-1; D may be TRBD2 (5 bases). Trimming shortened V by 5 bases and J by 1 base, and 12 bases separated the two germline ends. This CDR3 comprises 15 residues. Germline lookup yields CDR1 SGHTA and CDR2 FQGNSA. The CDR3 here is CASSRTGTSYNEQFF. The CDR3 nucleotides read TGTGCCAGCAGCAGGACTGGAACTTCCTACAATGAGCAGTTCTTC.

This clone was found a few times. The chain joins TRBV12-5 to TRBJ1-2; 11 nucleotides match TRBD1. V dropped 6 bases and J dropped 1; count of bases not matched to a gene: 16. The V gene's germline CDR1 is LGHNT and CDR2 FRNRAP. The CDR3 runs 19 residues. In DNA form, the CDR3 reads TGTGCTAGTGGCACAACTTTTCGGACAGGGGGCATAGATAACTATGGCTACACCTTC. This codes for CASGTTFRTGGIDNYGYTF.

The chain employs TRBV5-6 and TRBJ1-4, with TRBD1 as a possible D gene (5 bases). Between the trimmed V and J ends, which lost 0 bases and 8 bases, there was a span of 11 bases. The CDR3 spans 14 residues. Germline V lookup: CDR1 SGHDT, CDR2 YYEEEE. DNA of the CDR3: TGTGCCAGCAGCTTGGGGGGGATGGACGAAAAACTGTTTTTT. This translates into CASSLGGMDEKLFF.

The chain couples TRBV5-1 to TRBJ2-1, with a weak D call TRBD2 (6 bases). Trimming left V 0 bases short and J 5 bases short, with 12 bases between. Looked up from germline, CDR1 is SGHRS and CDR2 is YFSETQ. The length of the CDR3 is 15 residues. This CDR3 reads CASSLAWGLNNEQFF. CDR3 nucleotide sequence: TGCGCCAGCAGCTTGGCCTGGGGACTCAACAATGAGCAGTTCTTC.